Each of the 25 T cell receptor beta chains below was sequenced from the same sample in a study of T cell repertoires in cytomegalovirus infection. TCRdb recomputed calls from the reads with MiXCR, one row per CDR3 protein. Among around 490,000 distinct CDR3 sequences listed, around a quarter were seen once. The sample comprised PBMCs. All receptors come from a human donor in good health (CMV status not recorded). Some clones in this sample may be carry-over from other donors' samples.

The chain links TRBV6-5 to TRBJ1-4; a weak D match, TRBD1 (6 bases). V gave up 7 bases and J gave up 10 bases, with 22 bases separating them. This CDR3 comprises 15 residues. Looked up from germline, CDR1 is MNHEY and CDR2 is SVGAGI. Here the CDR3 DNA reads TGTGCCAGCAACCCCTGGGGGAAGGGGGTCGGAAAACTGTTTTTT. Its protein is CASNPWGKGVGKLFF.

The rearrangement joins TRBV29-1 to TRBJ1-2, with D unresolved. This CDR3 spans 11 amino acids. Trimming took 2 bases from V and 5 from J, leaving 6 bases between them. Germline-derived CDR1 and CDR2 are SQVTM and ANQGSEA. CDR3 region: CSVEKGYGYTF. CDR3 bases: TGCAGCGTTGAAAAAGGGTATGGCTACACCTTC.

V gene TRBV19 combines with J gene TRBJ2-7; the match to TRBD1 covers 9 bases. There are 13 residues in the CDR3. Trimming at V came to 5 bases and at J to 6 bases, leaving 5 bases not matched to a gene. Germline loops: CDR1 LNHDA, CDR2 SQIVND (reference sequence). The CDR3, as DNA: TGTGCCAGTAGTGTGGGGACAGGGTCCGAGCAGTACGTC. Translation: CASSVGTGSEQYV.

The chain uses TRBV6-2 or TRBV6-3 and TRBJ2-7; D is uncertain. The length of the CDR3 is 11 residues. Germline lookup yields CDR1 MNHEY and CDR2 SVGEGT. Trimming shortened V by 2 bases and J by 4 bases, and 3 bases separated the two germline ends. This CDR3 is CASSYLYEQYV. In DNA, the CDR3 is TGTGCCAGCAGTTACCTTTACGAGCAGTACGTC.

This clonotype was detected many times. The chain uses TRBV6-1 and TRBJ2-5; possible D gene TRBD2, 6 bases. Germline CDR1 is MNHNS and CDR2 is SASEGT. Trimming removed 5 bases at V and 4 bases at J, with 14 bases between. The CDR3 is made up of 14 amino acids. CDR3 nucleotide sequence: TGTGCCAGCAGTCGGGAGAGCGGGCGAGAGACCCAGTACTTC. Protein sequence: CASSRESGRETQYF.

The chain uses TRBV12-3 or TRBV12-4 and TRBJ2-2; 8 positions agree with TRBD2. The length of the CDR3 is 17 residues. V dropped 3 bases and J dropped 4; count of bases not matched to a gene: 10. CDR3 loop: CASSFGGLVRGTGELFF. CDR3 coding DNA: TGTGCCAGCAGTTTCGGGGGACTAGTTAGGGGCACCGGGGAGCTGTTTTTT.

This clonotype was seen a few times. CDR3 nucleotide sequence: TGTGCCAGCACCCTAATACTAGCGCATGAGCAGTTCTTC. It is translated as CASTLILAHEQFF. The chain employs TRBV7-4 and TRBJ2-1; TRBD2 aligns across 7 bases. The junction had 8 bases not matched to a gene; V was cut back by 7 bases and J by 8 bases. CDR1 SGHVT and CDR2 SQSDAQ come from the germline V gene. The CDR3 loop spans 13 amino acids.

This clonotype was seen a handful of times. The chain joins TRBV6-4 to TRBJ2-2, with 15 bases matching TRBD2. Trimming cost V 5 bases and J 1 base; bases outside gene matches: 5. The germline CDR1 and CDR2 sequences are MRHNA and SNTAGT. This CDR3 is built from 18 residues. The CDR3 is CASSPGTSGRLNTGELFF. In nucleotides, the CDR3 is TGTGCCAGCAGTCCCGGGACTAGCGGGAGGCTGAACACCGGGGAGCTGTTTTTT.

The chain has TRBV12-3 or TRBV12-4 and TRBJ2-1; D ambiguous. The CDR3 is 12 amino acids. The V end was cut by 2 bases, the J end by 9 bases, with 8 bases between. The CDR3 is CASSLQAGEQFF. DNA of the CDR3: TGTGCCAGCAGTTTACAAGCAGGTGAGCAGTTCTTC.

This clonotype was picked up a small number of times. The chain combines TRBV7-8 with TRBJ2-1; 12 bases line up with TRBD2. The CDR3 runs 15 residues. The V gene end was trimmed by 5 bases and the J gene end by 7 bases; junction bases not matched to a gene: 6. The germline CDR1 and CDR2 sequences are SGHVS and FQNEAQ. DNA of the CDR3: TGTGCCAGCAGCGAACTAGCGGGAGGCAGTAATGAGCAGTTCTTC. Residues: CASSELAGGSNEQFF.

In this sample, this clonotype turned up once. V usage is TRBV29-1 and J usage is TRBJ2-2, with a weak D call TRBD1 (5 bases). Looked up from germline, CDR1 is SQVTM and CDR2 is ANQGSEA. This CDR3 is built from 16 residues. The ends were cut back, 4 bases at V and 4 bases at J, with 19 bases in the middle. As DNA, the CDR3 is TGCAGCGTTGGGGATACAGGCTGGGCAAGCACCGGGGAGCTGTTTTTT. Translating it yields CSVGDTGWASTGELFF.

This clonotype appeared many times. This chain links TRBV6-5 with TRBJ1-1, with D possibly TRBD1 on 5 matching bases. This CDR3 is built from 14 residues. The V and J ends lost 0 bases and 1 base respectively, with 6 bases between them. Germline CDR1 and CDR2: MNHEY and SVGAGI. CDR3 sequence: CASSYSGGNTEAFF. CDR3 nucleotide sequence: TGTGCCAGCAGTTACTCGGGGGGGAACACTGAAGCTTTCTTT.

This clonotype has a handful of counts. As DNA, the CDR3 is TGTGCCAGCAGCTTAGAGGGGGGCGGGGATGGAAGCATTCAGTACTTC. This translates into CASSLEGGGDGSIQYF. J is TRBJ2-4 and V is TRBV7-2; possibly TRBD1 or TRBD2 for D (6 bases each). Germline CDR1 and CDR2: SGHTA and FQGNSA. V dropped 1 base and J dropped 9 bases, with 19 bases sitting between them. The CDR3 runs to 16 residues.

This clonotype was observed a few times. The rearrangement joins TRBV4-1 to TRBJ2-3, with 10 positions matching TRBD1. Germline V gives CDR1 MGHRA, CDR2 YSYEKL. The CDR3 loop spans 16 amino acids. The ends lost 2 bases at V and 5 bases at J; junction bases unmatched: 7. The CDR3 bases are TGCGCCAGCAGCCAACTTAGGGGACAGGGGAAAGATACGCAGTATTTT. Translated: CASSQLRGQGKDTQYF.

The sample holds a few counts of this clonotype. The chain combines TRBV6-2 or TRBV6-3 with TRBJ2-4; D may match TRBD1 or TRBD2 (5 bases each). CDR3 length equals 16 residues. Germline V gene sequence: CDR1 MNHEY, CDR2 SVGEGT. V was trimmed by 2 bases and J by 3 bases, leaving 14 bases between them. This CDR3 is CASSYQTADNKNIQYF. CDR3 sequence (DNA): TGTGCCAGCAGTTACCAGACAGCGGACAACAAAAACATTCAGTACTTC.

V is TRBV19 and J is TRBJ2-1; D not resolved. The CDR3 is 14 amino acids. V lost 3 bases and J 6 bases, leaving 12 bases between the germline ends. CDR1 LNHDA and CDR2 SQIVND come from the germline V gene (reference sequence). The CDR3 reads CASSILDEFNEQFF. As DNA, the CDR3 is TGTGCCAGTAGTATTCTGGACGAGTTCAATGAGCAGTTCTTC.

The CDR3 nucleotides read TGTGCCAGCAGTTTTACCGGGACTAGCGGGACAGGCTATGAGCAGTTCTTC. Amino acid sequence: CASSFTGTSGTGYEQFF. V usage is TRBV12-3 or TRBV12-4 and J usage is TRBJ2-1, with 13 bases fitting TRBD2. Losses at the gene ends were 3 bases for V and 8 bases for J; bases not matched to a gene: 10. CDR3 length: 17 amino acids.

The chain couples TRBV6-2 or TRBV6-3 to TRBJ2-5, with 11 bases aligning to TRBD2. Germline values: CDR1 MNHEY, CDR2 SVGEGT. This CDR3 is built from 15 residues. The V and J ends lost 2 bases and 3 bases, in that order; junction bases with no gene match: 2. The CDR3 loop reads CASSYLGLAEETQYF. The CDR3 nucleotides read TGTGCCAGCAGTTACCTGGGACTAGCGGAAGAGACCCAGTACTTC.

In this sample, this clonotype turned up many times. V and J are TRBV12-3 or TRBV12-4 and TRBJ1-3; D may be TRBD1 (6 bases). With 6 bases removed from V and 3 bases from J, the gap between germline ends came to 18 bases. The CDR3 sequence is 16 residues long. CDR3 amino acids: CASRTGRGGRGNTIYF. CDR3 in DNA: TGTGCCAGCAGGACCGGGAGGGGGGGCCGTGGAAACACCATATATTTT.

The chain carries TRBV27 and TRBJ2-1, with 11 bases that match TRBD2. Per the germline V gene, CDR1 is MNHEY and CDR2 is SMNVEV (reference sequence). The CDR3 totals 15 residues. Trimming removed 2 bases from V and 6 bases from J; junction bases left unmatched: 3. DNA for the CDR3: TGTGCCAGCAGTTTAAGACTAGCGGGGACCAATGAGCAGTTCTTC. Amino acids: CASSLRLAGTNEQFF.

This chain joins TRBV7-9 and TRBJ1-1, with 7 bases identical to TRBD1. The CDR3 spans 14 residues. CDR1 is SEHNR, CDR2 FQNEAQ, per germline (reference sequence). Trimming removed 6 bases from V and 3 bases from J; junction bases left unmatched: 7. Here the CDR3 DNA reads TGTGCCAGCAGGAAGACAGGGTTTGACACTGAAGCTTTCTTT. Translated, it gives CASRKTGFDTEAFF.

This clonotype came up many times. The chain joins TRBV7-8 to TRBJ2-7, with 7 bases lining up with TRBD2. CDR3 length: 17 residues. CDR1 SGHVS and CDR2 FQNEAQ come from the germline V gene. Germline trimming cut 1 base from V and 3 bases from J; bases unmatched to any gene: 12. CDR3 sequence: CASSLDVSGGRGYEQYF. CDR3 coding DNA: TGTGCCAGCAGCTTAGACGTTTCCGGCGGGAGAGGCTACGAGCAGTACTTC.

V and J are TRBV10-2 and TRBJ2-7; the D is unclear. CDR3 length: 13 amino acids. Germline CDR1 WSHSY, CDR2 SAAADI. V lost 3 bases, J lost 2 bases, and 8 bases lay in between. The CDR3 DNA is TGCGCCAGCAGTGAATTGGCAACCTACGAGCAGTACTTC. It translates to CASSELATYEQYF.

This clonotype was seen more than once but under ten times. The chain joins TRBV7-7 to TRBJ2-1; 10 positions agree with TRBD2. From germline, CDR1 is SSHAT and CDR2 FNYEAQ (reference sequence). Trimming cost V 5 bases and J 12 bases; bases outside gene matches: 13. This CDR3 is built from 15 residues. The CDR3 bases are TGTGCCAGCAGCCCTGGCGGAGCGGGAGGGATGGGGCAGTTCTTC. Translating it yields CASSPGGAGGMGQFF.

The chain links TRBV11-2 to TRBJ2-1; D perhaps matches TRBD2 (6 bases). Germline CDR1 reads SGHAT; CDR2 reads FQNNGV. This CDR3 comprises 15 residues. V gave up 1 base and J gave up 6 bases, with 13 bases separating them. The CDR3 DNA sequence: TGTGCCAGCAGCTTAGTGACGGGAGTGGGCAATGAGCAGTTCTTC. The encoded protein is CASSLVTGVGNEQFF.